Sequencing of this T cell receptor beta chain was carried out in a study of shared clonotypes between healthy human individuals. The sample holds one count of this clone. Antigen specificity is unknown. Whole-study findings and limits: Non-shared clonotypes were found to have lower generation probabilities than the clonotypes that were shared by all four of the sorted-subset donors. Sorted-subset sequencing was shown by rarefaction to be incomplete despite large depth.

An even split of each subset's genomic DNA across several immunoSEQ plates was performed. The method was immunoSEQ multiplex PCR; TCRdb's version includes in-frame clones alone and lacks a portion of them. The data contain nearly 1 million clones, approximately 80% of them seen just once; the ten biggest clones take up about 1.5%. The specimen was memory CD4+ T cells sorted from blood. Noted subset: CD45RA-negative fraction. The TCR was taken from a man younger than 30 in good health.

The CDR3 nucleotides are TGTGCCTGCCGGGGGAACACTGAAGCTTTCTTT. Translating it yields CACRGNTEAFF. The chain has TRBV30 and TRBJ1-1; D is unresolved. V was trimmed by 6 bases and J by 1 base, leaving 6 bases between them. There are 11 residues in the CDR3. Germline CDR1 GTSNPN, CDR2 SVGIG (reference sequence).